This TCR beta chain was retrieved from a study of cytomegalovirus exposure and HLA in healthy donors. In the PCR, 60 Vbeta and 13 Jbeta primers were used. Original data processing: Later, tens of millions of unique TCR beta chains were counted in an analysis, and some 11 million of them were shared. Assay used: immunoSEQ multiplex PCR; TCRdb lists only in-frame clones, some missing. The V and J calls and clone size were taken over from that table, and D and trimming were inferred from the DNA. The sample includes about 40,000 clones. On this clone itself: The antigen is not known.

Losses at the gene ends were 5 bases for V and 4 bases for J; bases not matched to a gene: 6. The germline V gene has CDR1 MNHEY and CDR2 SMNVEV (reference sequence). This CDR3 is built from 15 residues. Broader study findings: Compared with the roughly 700-donor mean, an Asian-associated ancestry cluster reportedly had fewer N-insertions, according to a later analysis. A missense DCLRE1C variant was associated with V- and J-gene trimming of TCR beta chains in a later analysis, and an independent cohort replicated the association. The authors considered a cluster of highly shared sequence variants likely to be a sequencing artifact.

V and J are TRBV27 and TRBJ1-1; 11 nucleotides align to TRBD1. The specimen was PBMCs. This TCR came from a man younger than 45 in good health and CMV-seronegative. The DNA of the CDR3 is TGTGCCAGCAGTACGACCGGGACAGGGGGCACTGAAGCTTTCTTT. Protein product: CASSTTGTGGTEAFF.